Below, one T cell receptor (beta chain) is given with its context. Its antigen is undetermined. The naive CD8 fraction comprised CD45RO-negative cells positively selected for CCR7 and excluded terminally differentiated effector memory CD45RA+ cells. The entry originates in a study of shared clonotypes between healthy human individuals. The study's findings and limits: Shared across a few donors were around 5% of the naive CD4 clonotypes. Tissues were not sampled, only blood, and their repertoires likely differ.

Once extracted for a subset, genomic DNA was divided evenly among several immunoSEQ plates. Authors' methods: As immunoSEQ supplied junction-only sequences (without quality scores), filtering differed. The protocol was immunoSEQ multiplex PCR, while the TCRdb copy is restricted to in-frame clones and leaves out a portion. V and J calls and clone size are as listed in that table; D and trimming were resolved from the DNA. The repertoire includes under 700,000 clones, roughly 96% of them detected once, and approximately 0.11% sits in the top ten. Germline assignment: CDR1 LGHNT and CDR2 FRNRAP. Trimming took off 2 bases at V and 1 base at J, with 11 bases between the two ends. This CDR3 is 15 amino acids long.

The sequence came from a woman younger than 45 in good health. This rearrangement joins TRBV12-5 to TRBJ2-5; the D gene is possibly TRBD1 (6 bases). The sequencing sample was made of naive CD8+ T cells sorted from blood. This chain's CDR3 is CASGLMDSVQETQYF. CDR3 in DNA: TGTGCTAGTGGTTTGATGGACAGCGTCCAAGAGACCCAGTACTTC.